The T cell receptor beta chain described here comes from a study of blood T cell repertoires in COVID-19 (dated by TCRdb to the early 2020s). Describing the broader study: Samples from collaborators originated in the United States, Italy and Spain and spanned both the acute and convalescent phases of COVID-19. The material from the prospective study consisted of cDNA or gDNA derived from T cells, B-cell-depleted T cells, or PBMCs. Subjects who had been exposed to COVID-19, were actively infected with it, or had recovered from it provided the deeply sampled blood TCRbeta repertoires that made up the dataset. The repertoires were released in a freely available public database intended as a resource for research on the immune response to SARS-CoV-2. Samples came from the ongoing ImmuneRACE study (first 160 participants) plus 1,254 subjects from 6 global collaborators. Nearly every sample came with metadata listing a de-identified subject ID, COVID-19 status, age in years and sex. Where available, HLA class I and class II types were taken from metadata supplied by the sample provider and were not determined by assay-based typing.

What the research found in general, with its limitations: How much clinical and demographic metadata was included differed by source and by participant, and the metadata was provided uncurated.

Notes on this clone: Its antigen specificity is not known. One base away there is no much larger clone; base qualities are not given.

The immunoSEQ Assay, a bias-controlled multiplex PCR, was used to amplify TCRbeta CDR3 regions from genomic DNA. As for the original processing: Within the assay, amplification of reference gene primers was used to estimate how many nucleated cells each sample contained. Sequence reads were collapsed and filtered to measure the absolute abundance of every unique TCRbeta CDR3 rearrangement. For each sample, productive Simpson clonality was calculated by taking the square root of Simpson's diversity index across productive rearrangements. TCRdb provides this immuneACCESS table in a form limited to in-frame rearrangements. Some clones are lacking; in checked studies, under half of them reflect an unresolved V gene, and why the rest are absent is not known. From that table come the V and J calls and clone size; the DNA was used to work out D and trimming. Counted in this sample were some 400,000 clones; more than 65% of them appeared once. In total, the top ten clones hold 0.85% to 1.3% of the sample.

The collaborating institutions used their own protocols to collect whole blood in K2EDTA tubes. For TCRbeta analysis, collaborator samples were shipped as frozen whole blood, as isolated PBMCs, or as DNA extracted from either sample type. The sequence derives from a human donor with acute or convalescent COVID-19. The donor label of this sample is uncertain. The sequencing sample was made of peripheral blood.

The DNA reads TGTGCCAGCAGTTTTGGGAGTCAGCCCCAGCATTTT. Its protein reads: CASSFGSQPQHF. The chain uses TRBV28 and TRBJ1-5; no D gene call is confident. Reading from cysteine to phenylalanine, the CDR3 counts 12 amino acids. Left in the record is the CDR3 DNA by itself, 36 bases read in frame from the first base. CDR1 and CDR2, looked up from the germline V gene, are MDHEN and SYDVKM. Relative to germline, V is 3 bases shorter and J is 6 bases shorter, with 6 bases between their ends.